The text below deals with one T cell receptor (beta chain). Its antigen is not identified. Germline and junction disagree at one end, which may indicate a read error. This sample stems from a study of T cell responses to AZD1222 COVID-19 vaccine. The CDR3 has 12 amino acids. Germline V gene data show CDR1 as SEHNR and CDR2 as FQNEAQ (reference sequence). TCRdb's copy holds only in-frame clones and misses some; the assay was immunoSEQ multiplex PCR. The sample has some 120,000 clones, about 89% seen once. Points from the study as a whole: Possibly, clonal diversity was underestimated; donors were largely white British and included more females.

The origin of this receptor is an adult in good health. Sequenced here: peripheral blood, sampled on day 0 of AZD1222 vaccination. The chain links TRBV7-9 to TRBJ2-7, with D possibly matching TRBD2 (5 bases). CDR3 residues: CASSSQRYVQYF. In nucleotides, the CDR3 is TGTGCCAGCAGCTCCCAGCGGTACGTGCAGTACTTC. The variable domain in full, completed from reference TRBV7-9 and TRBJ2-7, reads DTGVSQNPRHKITKRGQNVTFRCDPISEHNRLYWYRQTLGQGPEFLTYFQNEAQLEKSRLLSDRFSAERPKGSFSTLEIQRTEQGDSAMYLCASSSQRYVQYFGPGTRLTVT.